What follows describes a single TCR beta chain. Its antigen remains unidentified. This sample was included in a study of PD-1 blockade in classical Hodgkin lymphoma. Every patient had relapsed following autologous stem cell transplantation, and cohorts differed in brentuximab vedotin exposure. The method was immunoSEQ multiplex PCR; TCRdb's version includes in-frame clones alone and lacks a portion of them. The sample shows roughly 90,000 clones, about four fifths of them seen only once. The CDR3 sequence is 15 residues long. Germline loops: CDR1 KGHSH, CDR2 LQKENI. V shed 0 bases, J shed 5 bases, and the junction held 0 bases outside the gene matches. Study-wide points: Any patient who commenced nivolumab under 1 year after ASCT was excluded. What drove the repertoire differences, possibly disease activity or prior therapy, has not been defined.

The gene calls are TRBV18 and TRBJ2-7, with 14 bases aligning to TRBD2. The material was peripheral blood mononuclear cells (PBMCs), obtained before the second cycle of nivolumab. This sequence originates from a human donor with classical Hodgkin lymphoma. In nucleotides, the CDR3 is TGTGCCAGCTCACCACCGGGACTAGCGGGAGACGAGCAGTACTTC. Translation gives CASSPPGLAGDEQYF.